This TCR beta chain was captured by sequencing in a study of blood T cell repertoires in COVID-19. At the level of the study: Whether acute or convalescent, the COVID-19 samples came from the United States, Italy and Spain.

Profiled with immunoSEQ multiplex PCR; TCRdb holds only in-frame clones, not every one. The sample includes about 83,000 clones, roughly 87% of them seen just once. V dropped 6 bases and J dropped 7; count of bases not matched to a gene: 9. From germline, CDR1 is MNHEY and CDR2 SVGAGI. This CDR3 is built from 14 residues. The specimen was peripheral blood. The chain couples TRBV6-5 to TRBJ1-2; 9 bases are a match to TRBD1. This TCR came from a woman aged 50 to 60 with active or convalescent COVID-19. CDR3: CASRRDREGGGYTF. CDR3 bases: TGTGCCAGCAGACGGGACAGGGAGGGCGGTGGCTACACCTTC.